What follows are 30 T cell receptor beta chains derived from one specimen sequenced in a study of PD-L1 blockade in urothelial cancer. Clones were read by immunoSEQ multiplex PCR, and TCRdb kept only the in-frame ones, dropping some. This sample has around 100,000 clones, with around nine tenths found just once. Indicated time point: pretreatment peripheral blood. The material sequenced was PBMCs, taken around atezolizumab (anti-PD-L1) treatment. The receptors derive from a man between 60 and 75 years old with urothelial cancer.

This sequence joins TRBV5-6 and TRBJ2-7; no definite D call. CDR3 length: 14 amino acids. Trimming took 2 bases from V and 2 from J, leaving 11 bases between them. The germline gives CDR1 SGHDT, CDR2 YYEEEE. CDR3 bases: TGTGCCAGCAGCTTTTCAGGTATCCCCTACGAGCAGTACTTC. As protein: CASSFSGIPYEQYF.

The J gene is TRBJ2-7, the V gene TRBV5-1; 8 positions match TRBD1. Germline V lookup: CDR1 SGHRS, CDR2 YFSETQ. This CDR3 is 17 amino acids long. Trimming removed 2 bases from V and 0 bases from J; junction bases left unmatched: 10. Here the CDR3 reads CASSLTAGTGYSYEQYF. CDR3 coding DNA: TGCGCCAGCAGCTTAACCGCCGGGACAGGCTACTCCTACGAGCAGTACTTC.

The V and J genes are TRBV7-2 and TRBJ2-7; TRBD1 is a possible D gene (5 bases). CDR1 and CDR2 from the germline V gene are SGHTA and FQGNSA. The ends were cut back, 1 base at V and 2 bases at J, with 18 bases in the middle. CDR3 length: 17 amino acids. CDR3: CASSLGVTRQFAYEQYF. The CDR3 coding sequence is TGTGCCAGCAGCTTAGGGGTGACCCGACAGTTCGCCTACGAGCAGTACTTC.

This sequence joins TRBV28 and TRBJ1-2; perhaps TRBD1 as D (5 bases). The CDR3 length is 16 residues. Trimming pared 1 base from V and 5 bases from J, leaving 17 bases between. CDR1 and CDR2 from the germline V gene are MDHEN and SYDVKM. CDR3 sequence: CASSLLIPVSGYGYTF. The CDR3, as DNA: TGTGCCAGCAGTTTATTGATACCGGTCTCAGGGTATGGCTACACCTTC.

The rearrangement links TRBV29-1 to TRBJ2-1; weak D call: TRBD2 (6 bases). Trimming left V 1 base short and J 4 bases short, with 20 bases between. Germline assignment: CDR1 SQVTM and CDR2 ANQGSEA. This CDR3 spans 17 amino acids. This chain's CDR3 is CSVEGAGPGTGYNEQFF. In DNA, the CDR3 is TGCAGCGTTGAAGGAGCGGGCCCGGGCACGGGTTACAATGAGCAGTTCTTC.

This clone has just one count. The chain has TRBV6-5 and TRBJ2-1, with a possible D match to TRBD2 (6 bases). CDR3 length: 16 amino acids. V was shortened by 1 base and J by 12 bases, with 22 bases between the two germline ends. CDR1 and CDR2 from the germline V gene are MNHEY and SVGAGI. CDR3 nucleotide sequence: TGTGCCAGCAGTTACTGGGACGGGACTGGGGGAACTGGGCAGTTCTTC. It yields the protein CASSYWDGTGGTGQFF.

The chain uses TRBV7-2 and TRBJ2-7; the match to TRBD2 covers 12 bases. This CDR3 is built from 16 residues. V shed 5 bases and J 3 bases; nucleotides not matched to a gene: 8. CDR1 is SGHTA, CDR2 FQGNSA, per germline. The CDR3 DNA is TGTGCCAGCAGCCCACCCGGACTAGCGGGACACTACGAGCAGTACTTC. It translates to CASSPPGLAGHYEQYF. Combining the CDR3 with reference TRBV7-2 and TRBJ2-7 gives the whole variable domain GAGVSQSPSNKVTEKGKDVELRCDPISGHTALYWYRQSLGQGLEFLIYFQGNSAPDKSGLPSDRFSAERTGGSVSTLTIQRTQQEDSAVYLCASSPPGLAGHYEQYFGPGTRLTVT.

This clone was observed a handful of times. V and J are TRBV28 and TRBJ1-2, with no clear D. This CDR3 is 12 amino acids long. V was shortened by 8 bases and J by 7 bases, with 14 bases between the two germline ends. In germline, CDR1 is MDHEN, CDR2 SYDVKM. CDR3 sequence: CASSEAPVGYTF. The CDR3 region has the DNA TGTGCCAGCTCGGAGGCTCCGGTTGGCTACACCTTC.

This chain connects TRBV7-9 to TRBJ1-3; TRBD1 agrees at 7 bases. This CDR3 spans 14 amino acids. Germline CDR1 reads SEHNR; CDR2 reads FQNEAQ (reference sequence). Losses at the gene ends were 2 bases for V and 4 bases for J; bases not matched to a gene: 2. CDR3: CASSLTGEGNTIYF. CDR3 DNA sequence: TGTGCCAGCAGCTTAACAGGGGAAGGAAACACCATATATTTT. Based on the CDR3 plus reference TRBV7-9 and TRBJ1-3, the full variable domain is DTGVSQNPRHKITKRGQNVTFRCDPISEHNRLYWYRQTLGQGPEFLTYFQNEAQLEKSRLLSDRFSAERPKGSFSTLEIQRTEQGDSAMYLCASSLTGEGNTIYFGEGSWLTVV.

This rearrangement joins TRBV19 to TRBJ2-3; D is ambiguous. The germline CDR1 and CDR2 sequences are LNHDA and SQIVND (reference sequence). The V end was cut by 5 bases, the J end by 6 bases, with 6 bases between. There are 11 residues in the CDR3. The CDR3 sequence: CASSPGDTQYF. CDR3 nucleotides: TGTGCCAGTAGTCCGGGTGATACGCAGTATTTT.

The chain carries TRBV2 and TRBJ1-2; 8 bases are a match to TRBD1. The junction had 3 bases not matched to a gene; V was cut back by 7 bases and J by 2 bases. Per germline, CDR1 SNHLY and CDR2 FYNNEI. This CDR3 is 13 amino acids long. The CDR3 region is CASTGTGNYGYTF. CDR3 bases: TGTGCCAGCACCGGGACAGGAAACTATGGCTACACCTTC.

This clone was detected a few times. The J gene is TRBJ2-2, the V gene TRBV7-2; 7 bases map to TRBD2. Per the germline V gene, CDR1 is SGHTA and CDR2 is FQGNSA. The V and J ends lost 1 base and 6 bases, in that order; junction bases with no gene match: 5. The CDR3 contains 15 residues. The CDR3 DNA reads as TGTGCCAGCAGCTTAGAGGTGGGAGGGGCCGGGGAGCTGTTTTTT. It encodes CASSLEVGGAGELFF.

CDR3 amino acids: CASSLDVSGGTDTQYF. In DNA, the CDR3 is TGCGCCAGCAGCTTGGATGTTAGCGGGGGGACAGATACGCAGTATTTT. The J gene is TRBJ2-3, the V gene TRBV5-1, with TRBD2 matching over 10 bases. The CDR3 is made up of 16 amino acids. Trimming cost V 0 bases and J 3 bases; bases outside gene matches: 4. CDR1 and CDR2 from the germline V gene are SGHRS and YFSETQ.

The chain joins TRBV30 to TRBJ1-4; D remains ambiguous. This CDR3 spans 12 amino acids. V lost 2 bases to trimming and J lost 8 bases, with 9 bases between them. Germline V gives CDR1 GTSNPN, CDR2 SVGIG (reference sequence). The CDR3 DNA reads TGTGCCTGGAGTACAGTCGGCGAAAAACTGTTTTTT. Protein sequence: CAWSTVGEKLFF.

The V and J genes are TRBV6-5 and TRBJ2-7, with TRBD2 matching over 15 bases. CDR3 length: 15 residues. Germline trimming cut 4 bases from V and 4 bases from J; bases unmatched to any gene: 2. The germline V gene has CDR1 MNHEY and CDR2 SVGAGI. In DNA, the CDR3 is TGTGCCAGCAGTTTCGGACTAGCGGGAGGGTACGAGCAGTACTTC. It encodes CASSFGLAGGYEQYF.

J is TRBJ2-2 and V is TRBV18, with D possibly TRBD2 on 5 matching bases. V gave up 3 bases and J gave up 1 base, with 9 bases separating them. The CDR3 extends over 15 amino acids. The V gene's germline CDR1 is KGHSH and CDR2 LQKENI. CDR3 amino acids: CASSPKSGNTGELFF. The CDR3 DNA sequence: TGTGCCAGCTCACCGAAGAGCGGGAACACCGGGGAGCTGTTTTTT. The full variable domain, rest sourced from reference TRBV18 and TRBJ2-2, is NAGVMQNPRHLVRRRGQEARLRCSPMKGHSHVYWYRQLPEEGLKFMVYLQKENIIDESGMPKERFSAEFPKEGPSILRIQQVVRGDSAAYFCASSPKSGNTGELFFGEGSRLTVL.

In nucleotides, the CDR3 is TGTGCCAGCAGCCCGGGACAGTGGTCGTCTGGGGCCAACGTCCTGACTTTC. Its translation: CASSPGQWSSGANVLTF. The chain joins TRBV7-8 to TRBJ2-6; 7 nucleotides agree with TRBD1. Germline V gene sequence: CDR1 SGHVS, CDR2 FQNEAQ. The CDR3 extends over 17 amino acids. Trimming at V came to 5 bases and at J to 1 base, leaving 8 bases not matched to a gene.

This clone was observed a single time. The rearrangement joins TRBV4-3 to TRBJ2-3; D remains unclear. Germline V lookup: CDR1 LGHNA, CDR2 YSLEER. There are 13 residues in the CDR3. The V gene lost 0 bases and the J gene lost 6 bases, with 7 bases spanning the gap. CDR3 sequence reads: CASSQEFQDTQYF. The CDR3 DNA reads as TGCGCCAGCAGCCAAGAGTTCCAGGATACGCAGTATTTT.

J is TRBJ2-1 and V is TRBV28, with 10 bases lining up with TRBD2. CDR3 size: 17 residues. Losses at the gene ends were 2 bases for V and 4 bases for J; bases not matched to a gene: 8. Germline V lookup: CDR1 MDHEN, CDR2 SYDVKM. CDR3 coding DNA: TGTGCCAGCAGTTTAGTGGCTAGCGGGAGTGGGTACAATGAGCAGTTCTTC. It encodes CASSLVASGSGYNEQFF.

The chain is built from TRBV9 and TRBJ1-4, with 7 bases fitting TRBD1. Germline V gene data show CDR1 as SGDLS and CDR2 as YYNGEE. CDR3 length: 15 amino acids. The V gene end was trimmed by 5 bases and the J gene end by 4 bases; junction bases not matched to a gene: 8. The chain's CDR3 is CASSDRAGGNEKLFF. The DNA of the CDR3 is TGTGCCAGCAGTGACAGGGCCGGGGGTAATGAAAAACTGTTTTTT.

The V and J genes are TRBV7-9 and TRBJ2-7; D perhaps matches TRBD2 (7 bases). V lost 5 bases to trimming and J lost 2 bases, with 16 bases between them. Per the germline V gene, CDR1 is SEHNR and CDR2 is FQNEAQ (reference sequence). The CDR3 covers 15 residues. CDR3 DNA: TGTGCCAGCAGCCCTAGAGGGGGGGGGCCCTACGAGCAGTACTTC. Protein sequence: CASSPRGGGPYEQYF.

The rearrangement joins TRBV29-1 to TRBJ2-7; possibly TRBD2 for D (6 bases). The ends were cut back, 6 bases at V and 3 bases at J, with 9 bases in the middle. CDR1 and CDR2 (germline): SQVTM, ANQGSEA. This CDR3 is built from 11 residues. CDR3 loop: CSVTEGYEQYF. CDR3 DNA: TGCAGCGTCACGGAGGGCTACGAGCAGTACTTC.

The rearrangement links TRBV5-1 to TRBJ2-1; no definite D call. Looked up from germline, CDR1 is SGHRS and CDR2 is YFSETQ. The CDR3 runs 15 residues. Deletions cut 0 bases from V and 0 bases from J, with 7 bases between. The CDR3, as DNA: TGCGCCAGCAGCTTGGCCCCAGGCTCCTACAATGAGCAGTTCTTC. This gives the protein CASSLAPGSYNEQFF.

DNA of the CDR3: TGCAGCGCGTTGGAAAGGCTGGGCGCCTACGAGCAGTACTTC. It is translated as CSALERLGAYEQYF. The rearrangement joins TRBV29-1 to TRBJ2-7; D unclear. V was trimmed by 7 bases and J by 2 bases, leaving 18 bases between them. This CDR3 comprises 14 residues. The germline V gene encodes CDR1 SQVTM and CDR2 ANQGSEA.

The chain carries TRBV2 and TRBJ2-5; D is possibly TRBD2 (6 bases). The CDR3 extends over 12 amino acids. Germline CDR1 is SNHLY and CDR2 is FYNNEI. V was cut by 4 bases and J by 9 bases, with 12 bases left in between. The CDR3 DNA sequence: TGTGCCAGCAGTGCTCCCCGCGGGGCCCAGTACTTC. Translation: CASSAPRGAQYF.

The CDR3 DNA reads TGCGCCAGCAGCTTCGAGACACCCAGCACAGATACGCAGTATTTT. Translation: CASSFETPSTDTQYF. The V call is TRBV5-1, the J call TRBJ2-3; D unclear. In germline, CDR1 is SGHRS, CDR2 YFSETQ. The CDR3 is 15 residues long. Trimming shortened V by 2 bases and J by 0 bases, and 10 bases separated the two germline ends.

V gene TRBV15 combines with J gene TRBJ2-7, with D perhaps TRBD2 (6 bases). Germline V gene lookup returns CDR1 LNHNV and CDR2 YYDKDF (reference sequence). Trimming took 1 base from V and 1 from J, leaving 20 bases between them. The CDR3 loop spans 18 amino acids. The CDR3 region is CATSRVRFLGTESYEQYF. CDR3 bases: TGTGCCACCAGCAGAGTAAGGTTCTTGGGGACTGAATCCTACGAGCAGTACTTC.

V usage is TRBV19 and J usage is TRBJ1-1; D might be TRBD1 (5 bases). This CDR3 contains 14 residues. Trimming took off 5 bases at V and 5 bases at J, with 15 bases between the two ends. Germline CDR1 LNHDA, CDR2 SQIVND (reference sequence). CDR3: CASSLVWGGTEAFF. CDR3 nucleotides: TGTGCCAGTAGTCTGGTCTGGGGGGGTACTGAAGCTTTCTTT.

V and J are TRBV5-1 and TRBJ2-1; no reliable D call. From germline, CDR1 is SGHRS and CDR2 YFSETQ. The CDR3 covers 15 residues. Trimming removed 0 bases at V and 0 bases at J, with 7 bases between. DNA of the CDR3: TGCGCCAGCAGCTTGGGACACAGCTCCTACAATGAGCAGTTCTTC. Translating gives CASSLGHSSYNEQFF. The full variable domain, completed using reference TRBV5-1 and TRBJ2-1, is KAGVTQTPRYLIKTRGQQVTLSCSPISGHRSVSWYQQTPGQGLQFLFEYFSETQRNKGNFPGRFSGRQFSNSRSEMNVSTLELGDSALYLCASSLGHSSYNEQFFGPGTRLTVL.

The chain joins TRBV28 to TRBJ2-2; TRBD1 might be the D (6 bases). Trimming shortened V by 6 bases and J by 0 bases, and 11 bases separated the two germline ends. Germline CDR1 and CDR2: MDHEN and SYDVKM. This CDR3 has 15 residues. The CDR3 DNA follows: TGTGCCAGCAGACCGGACAGAGCGAACACCGGGGAGCTGTTTTTT. Amino acids: CASRPDRANTGELFF.